Following are 8 T cell receptor beta chains from one sample sequenced in a study of shared clonotypes between healthy human individuals. Sequencing was performed with immunoSEQ multiplex PCR; in TCRdb, only in-frame clones are kept and a portion is missing. The sample has hundreds of thousands of clones, around 96% seen once. Positive CCR7 selection of CD45RO-negative cells yielded the naive CD8 cells, and terminally differentiated effector memory CD45RA+ cells were excluded. Material for sequencing was naive CD8+ T cells sorted from blood. These receptors originate from a woman aged 25 to 39 in good health.

This clone was seen once. The chain is built from TRBV7-8 and TRBJ2-7; tentative D call: TRBD2 (6 bases). This CDR3 has 14 residues. Germline V CDR1 and CDR2: SGHVS, FQNEAQ. V lost 6 bases and J lost 3, with 15 bases in between. Written as DNA, the CDR3 is TGTGCCAGCAGGCGTGGGGGGACCGACTACGAGCAGTACTTC. Its protein is CASRRGGTDYEQYF. Filled out from reference TRBV7-8 and TRBJ2-7, the complete variable domain reads GAGVSQSPRYKVAKRGQDVALRCDPISGHVSLFWYQQALGQGPEFLTYFQNEAQLDKSGLPSDRFFAERPEGSVSTLKIQRTQQEDSAVYLCASRRGGTDYEQYFGPGTRLTVT.

For the CDR3, the DNA is TGCGCCAGCAGCCGACGGACTAGCGGACTATACGAGCAGTACTTC. This gives the protein CASSRRTSGLYEQYF. The chain employs TRBV4-1 and TRBJ2-7, with 10 bases matching TRBD2. The germline V gene encodes CDR1 MGHRA and CDR2 YSYEKL. The CDR3 runs to 15 residues. V trimming: 4 bases; J trimming: 4 bases; junction bases outside the gene matches: 7.

J is TRBJ2-7 and V is TRBV2; TRBD1 might be the D (6 bases). V lost 7 bases to trimming and J lost 2 bases, with 18 bases between them. The V gene's germline CDR1 is SNHLY and CDR2 FYNNEI. CDR3 size: 15 residues. The CDR3 nucleotides are TGTGCCAGCACATTACATCAGACAGGAGCCTACGAGCAGTACTTC. It codes for CASTLHQTGAYEQYF.

The chain recombines TRBV2 with TRBJ2-3; possibly TRBD1 for D (5 bases). Trimming left V 7 bases short and J 1 base short, with 12 bases between. The V gene's germline CDR1 is SNHLY and CDR2 FYNNEI. CDR3 length: 14 residues. CDR3 protein: CASNRGLGTDTQYF. The DNA of the CDR3 is TGTGCCAGCAATAGGGGCTTGGGCACAGATACGCAGTATTTT.

The V gene is TRBV7-9, the J gene TRBJ1-4; D may be TRBD1 (6 bases). V lost 7 bases and J lost 6, with 15 bases in between. The CDR3 consists of 14 residues. Per the germline V gene, CDR1 is SEHNR and CDR2 is FQNEAQ (reference sequence). CDR3 protein: CASTHVGGHEKLFF. The CDR3 DNA sequence: TGTGCCAGCACCCACGTAGGGGGTCATGAAAAACTGTTTTTT.

This clone was seen only once. The chain links TRBV5-6 to TRBJ2-1, with no clear D. Trimming removed 3 bases from V and 7 bases from J, with 8 bases in between. The CDR3 has 12 amino acids. CDR1 SGHDT and CDR2 YYEEEE come from the germline V gene. CDR3 DNA: TGTGCCAGCAGCTACGGTGATAATGAGCAGTTCTTC. As protein: CASSYGDNEQFF.

The genes are TRBV28 and TRBJ2-1; no reliable D call. V was clipped by 5 bases and J by 6 bases, with 23 bases between them. This CDR3 has 17 residues. CDR1 is MDHEN, CDR2 SYDVKM, per germline. The DNA of the CDR3 is TGTGCCAGCAGTCCCCCATGGTTAGCCGGAGAGAGCAATGAGCAGTTCTTC. Its translation is CASSPPWLAGESNEQFF.

V usage is TRBV27 and J usage is TRBJ2-3, with unresolved D. The CDR3 contains 15 residues. Per germline, CDR1 MNHEY and CDR2 SMNVEV (reference sequence). Trimming cost V 3 bases and J 3 bases, with 13 bases left between them. Written as DNA, the CDR3 is TGTGCCAGCAGTTTCCTCCCGCCTGCTACAGATACGCAGTATTTT. Translating gives CASSFLPPATDTQYF.